This T cell receptor beta chain is drawn from a study of identical twins. TCRdb ran MiXCR on the 5' RACE reads and lists one entry per CDR3 protein. The sample records approximately 500,000 distinct CDR3 sequences, roughly 26% being singletons. Germline V CDR1 and CDR2: LNHNV, YYDKDF (reference sequence). CDR3 length equals 13 residues. With 10 bases removed from V and 1 base from J, the gap between germline ends came to 13 bases. These same data were also listed under a study on T cells expressing NK-cell markers.

V usage is TRBV15 and J usage is TRBJ1-1; possible D gene TRBD1, 6 bases. The receptor comes from a woman younger than 30 in good health. The sequenced sample was CD4+ T cells sorted from blood. The CDR3 region has the DNA TGTGCCATCCAAGCACAGGGGAACACTGAAGCTTTCTTT. This encodes CAIQAQGNTEAFF.